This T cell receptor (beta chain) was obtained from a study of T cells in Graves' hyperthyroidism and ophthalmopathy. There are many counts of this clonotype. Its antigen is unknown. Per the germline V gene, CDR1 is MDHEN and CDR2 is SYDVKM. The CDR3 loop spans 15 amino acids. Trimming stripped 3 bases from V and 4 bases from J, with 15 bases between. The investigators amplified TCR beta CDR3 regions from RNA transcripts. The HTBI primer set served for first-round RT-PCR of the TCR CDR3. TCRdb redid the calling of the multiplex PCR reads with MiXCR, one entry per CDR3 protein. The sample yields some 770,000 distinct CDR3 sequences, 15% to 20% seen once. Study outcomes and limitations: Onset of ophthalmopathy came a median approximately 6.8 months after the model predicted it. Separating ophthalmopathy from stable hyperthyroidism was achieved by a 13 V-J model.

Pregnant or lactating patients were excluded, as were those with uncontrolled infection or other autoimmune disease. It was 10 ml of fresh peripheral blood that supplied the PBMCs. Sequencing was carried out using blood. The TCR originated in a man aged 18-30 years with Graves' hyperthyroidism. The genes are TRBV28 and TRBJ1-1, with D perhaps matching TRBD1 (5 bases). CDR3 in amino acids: CASSLGTIRGTEAFF. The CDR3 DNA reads TGTGCCAGCAGTTTGGGGACCATACGGGGCACTGAAGCTTTCTTT.